Presented here are 24 T cell receptor beta chains from one specimen sequenced in a study of blood T cell repertoires in COVID-19. Assay used: immunoSEQ multiplex PCR; TCRdb lists only in-frame clones, some missing. The sample records 150,000 to 200,000 clones, 88% being singletons. Sequencing was done on a sample of peripheral blood. The receptors originated from a human donor in a cohort sampled during active COVID-19.

J is TRBJ2-1 and V is TRBV6-6; D gene uncertain. The V end lost 2 bases, the J end lost 3 bases, and 8 bases lay between the germline ends. The CDR3 totals 14 residues. Germline CDR1 reads MNHNY; CDR2 reads SVGAGI (reference sequence). CDR3 in amino acids: CASSYLTSYNEQFF. The CDR3 nucleotides are TGTGCCAGCAGTTACCTCACCAGCTACAATGAGCAGTTCTTC.

The chain combines TRBV7-9 with TRBJ2-4, with TRBD1 matching 7 bases. CDR1 and CDR2 from the germline V gene are SEHNR and FQNEAQ (reference sequence). The junction had 9 bases not matched to a gene; V was cut back by 5 bases and J by 8 bases. CDR3 length: 14 amino acids. The CDR3, as DNA: TGTGCCAGCAGCCCGACAGGGCAAGGGGACATTCAGTACTTC. Translated: CASSPTGQGDIQYF.

This clone was seen a handful of times. The chain carries TRBV4-1 and TRBJ2-2; 11 bases align to TRBD2. CDR3 length: 18 amino acids. Germline assignment: CDR1 MGHRA and CDR2 YSYEKL. V gave up 1 base and J gave up 5 bases; unmatched junction bases: 9. DNA for the CDR3: TGCGCCAGCAGCCAAGCCTTTACTAGCGGGAGTAGAACCGGGGAGCTGTTTTTT. Its translation: CASSQAFTSGSRTGELFF.

This chain joins TRBV3-1 (or the pseudogene TRBV3-2) and TRBJ2-7; TRBD1 matches 11 bases. The CDR3 sequence is 16 residues long. In germline, CDR1 is LGHDT, CDR2 YNNKEL (reference sequence). J was trimmed by 0 bases and V by 3 bases; bases with no gene match: 4. The CDR3 reads CASSHTGTGGSYEQYF. Written as DNA, the CDR3 is TGTGCCAGCAGCCATACGGGGACAGGGGGCTCCTACGAGCAGTACTTC.

In nucleotides, the CDR3 is TGTGCCAGCAGTCCCCCGGGAGTCTACGAGCAGTACTTC. This sequence encodes CASSPPGVYEQYF. This rearrangement joins TRBV27 to TRBJ2-7; TRBD2 is a possible D gene (6 bases). This CDR3 comprises 13 residues. The V gene's germline CDR1 is MNHEY and CDR2 SMNVEV (reference sequence). With 5 bases removed from V and 3 bases from J, the gap between germline ends came to 11 bases.

This clone was detected only once. The rearrangement joins TRBV12-3 or TRBV12-4 to TRBJ1-1; possibly TRBD1 for D (5 bases). V lost 3 bases, J lost 4 bases, and 9 bases lay in between. This CDR3 is 13 amino acids long. CDR3 residues: CASSLGGVTEAFF. CDR3 bases: TGTGCCAGCAGTTTGGGGGGAGTCACTGAAGCTTTCTTT.

The chain recombines TRBV28 with TRBJ1-1, with 10 bases identical to TRBD1. The germline V gene has CDR1 MDHEN and CDR2 SYDVKM. V lost 2 bases, J lost 5 bases, and 8 bases stayed unmatched. This CDR3 comprises 16 residues. CDR3 in amino acids: CASSLVPGTGETEAFF. CDR3 DNA sequence: TGTGCCAGCAGTTTAGTCCCCGGGACAGGGGAGACTGAAGCTTTCTTT.

This rearrangement joins TRBV19 to TRBJ2-3; 13 bases align to TRBD2. Per the germline V gene, CDR1 is LNHDA and CDR2 is SQIVND (reference sequence). This CDR3 spans 17 amino acids. The V segment lost 7 bases and the J segment 3 bases; nucleotides outside the gene matches: 10. Here the CDR3 reads CASNFELAGGRTDTQYF. The DNA of the CDR3 is TGTGCCAGTAATTTCGAACTAGCGGGGGGGCGAACAGATACGCAGTATTTT. Supplemented by reference TRBV19 and TRBJ2-3, the full variable domain reads DGGITQSPKYLFRKEGQNVTLSCEQNLNHDAMYWYRQDPGQGLRLIYYSQIVNDFQKGDIAEGYSVSREKKESFPLTVTSAQKNPTAFYLCASNFELAGGRTDTQYFGPGTRLTVL.

The chain employs TRBV6-5 and TRBJ2-7; 8 nucleotides match TRBD1. CDR1 is MNHEY, CDR2 SVGAGI, per germline. The CDR3 has 15 amino acids. J lost 6 bases, V lost 6 bases, and 13 bases had no gene match. CDR3 nucleotide sequence: TGTGCCAGCAGACAAACCCCAGGGGGCGCATCCGAGCAGTACTTC. It yields the protein CASRQTPGGASEQYF.

The chain has TRBV7-2 and TRBJ2-1; 13 positions match TRBD2. Trimming cost V 4 bases and J 4 bases; bases outside gene matches: 4. CDR1 and CDR2 (germline): SGHTA, FQGNSA. The CDR3 extends over 16 amino acids. CDR3 nucleotide sequence: TGTGCCAGCAGCTACTCGACTAGCGGGGGGTACAATGAGCAGTTCTTC. Its protein product is CASSYSTSGGYNEQFF.

This sequence joins TRBV6-5 and TRBJ2-5, with 8 bases fitting TRBD2. Germline V gives CDR1 MNHEY, CDR2 SVGAGI. The CDR3 covers 15 residues. Losses at the gene ends were 5 bases for V and 1 base for J; bases not matched to a gene: 6. The CDR3 DNA is TGTGCCAGCAGTCCGGCGGGGGGCCCCCAAGAGACCCAGTACTTC. Translation: CASSPAGGPQETQYF.

This chain joins TRBV7-2 and TRBJ1-6; the match to TRBD1 covers 7 bases. This CDR3 contains 13 residues. V was clipped by 5 bases and J by 10 bases; unmatched bases: 5. CDR1 and CDR2 from the germline V gene are SGHTA and FQGNSA. As DNA, the CDR3 is TGTGCCAGCAGCCCGCGACAGGGCTCACCCCTCCACTTT. Translating it yields CASSPRQGSPLHF.

V usage is TRBV7-2 and J usage is TRBJ2-7; tentative D call: TRBD2 (6 bases). The CDR3 runs to 15 residues. CDR1 is SGHTA and CDR2 is FQGNSA in the germline V gene. Trimming removed 1 base from V and 2 bases from J, with 12 bases in between. Here the CDR3 reads CASSLVGGLAYEQYF. The CDR3 DNA is TGTGCCAGCAGCTTAGTTGGGGGACTCGCCTACGAGCAGTACTTC.

The chain links TRBV6-5 to TRBJ1-1; a possible D gene is TRBD1 (5 bases). The CDR3 has 14 residues. CDR1 and CDR2 (germline): MNHEY, SVGAGI. V lost 3 bases and J 1 base, leaving 9 bases between the germline ends. CDR3 bases: TGTGCCAGCAGTTATGGGCAGGGGAACACTGAAGCTTTCTTT. Protein sequence: CASSYGQGNTEAFF.

V gene TRBV2 combines with J gene TRBJ1-1, with 10 bases fitting TRBD1. The junction had 3 bases not matched to a gene; V was cut back by 4 bases and J by 4 bases. CDR3 size: 14 residues. Germline V gene lookup returns CDR1 SNHLY and CDR2 FYNNEI. This CDR3 is CASSARTGGTEAFF. CDR3 nucleotide sequence: TGTGCCAGCAGTGCGAGGACAGGGGGCACTGAAGCTTTCTTT.

The chain has TRBV4-3 and TRBJ2-3, with TRBD2 identical over 7 bases. This CDR3 contains 16 residues. V trimming: 2 bases; J trimming: 3 bases; junction bases outside the gene matches: 8. Germline lookup yields CDR1 LGHNA and CDR2 YSLEER. The chain's CDR3 is CASSQIYGGYTDTQYF. In DNA, the CDR3 is TGCGCCAGCAGCCAAATCTACGGGGGGTATACAGATACGCAGTATTTT.

The chain joins TRBV9 to TRBJ2-2; TRBD1 matches at 9 bases. The length of the CDR3 is 17 residues. V dropped 3 bases and J dropped 3; count of bases not matched to a gene: 9. The germline V gene encodes CDR1 SGDLS and CDR2 YYNGEE. CDR3 nucleotide sequence: TGTGCCAGCAGCGCCCCCGCAGGGACAGGGCACACCGGGGAGCTGTTTTTT. It specifies CASSAPAGTGHTGELFF.

The gene calls are TRBV19 and TRBJ2-1; TRBD1 matches 7 bases. Germline CDR1 and CDR2: LNHDA and SQIVND (reference sequence). The CDR3 sequence is 16 residues long. The J segment lost 6 bases and the V segment lost 4 bases, leaving 12 bases of the junction unmatched. In DNA, the CDR3 is TGTGCCAGTAGTACAGTTCGGACATCAGGGGGCAATGAGCAGTTCTTC. Amino acids: CASSTVRTSGGNEQFF.

This chain links TRBV27 with TRBJ2-5; 8 bases agree with TRBD2. Germline CDR1 MNHEY, CDR2 SMNVEV (reference sequence). After removal of 7 bases from V and 0 bases from J, the junction contained 10 bases not matched to a gene. CDR3 length: 16 residues. The CDR3 loop reads CASIRTVLADQETQYF. The CDR3, as DNA: TGTGCCAGCATCCGAACCGTACTAGCGGACCAAGAGACCCAGTACTTC.

V gene TRBV10-3 combines with J gene TRBJ2-3, with D perhaps TRBD1 (6 bases). Germline CDR1 ENHRY, CDR2 SYGVKD. The CDR3 spans 13 residues. Trimming took off 11 bases at V and 3 bases at J, with 15 bases between the two ends. CDR3 in amino acids: CAVGWGPTDTQYF. The DNA for the CDR3 is TGTGCCGTGGGTTGGGGGCCGACAGATACGCAGTATTTT.

The chain links TRBV4-3 to TRBJ1-2; no clear D. The CDR3 has 15 amino acids. V lost 1 base to trimming and J lost 0 bases, with 9 bases between them. The germline CDR1 and CDR2 sequences are LGHNA and YSLEER. CDR3 region: CASSQAQIPNYGYTF. The DNA for the CDR3 is TGCGCCAGCAGCCAAGCTCAGATTCCTAACTATGGCTACACCTTC.

The chain combines TRBV2 with TRBJ2-1, with TRBD2 matching 7 bases. The V gene end was trimmed by 7 bases and the J gene end by 3 bases; junction bases not matched to a gene: 3. The germline V gene encodes CDR1 SNHLY and CDR2 FYNNEI. The CDR3 has 13 amino acids. The CDR3 here is CASNTGGYNEQFF. As DNA, the CDR3 is TGTGCCAGCAATACGGGGGGCTACAATGAGCAGTTCTTC.

The chain has TRBV6-2 or TRBV6-3 and TRBJ2-4, with D maybe TRBD2 (6 bases). The germline CDR1 and CDR2 sequences are MNHEY and SVGEGT. This CDR3 region has 16 residues. The V end was cut by 4 bases, the J end by 0 bases, with 13 bases between. CDR3 amino acids: CASSSLLAAAKNIQYF. CDR3 DNA: TGTGCCAGCAGTTCTCTCTTAGCGGCAGCCAAAAACATTCAGTACTTC.

The chain uses TRBV5-1 and TRBJ1-1; 11 bases line up with TRBD1. This CDR3 spans 14 amino acids. Germline values: CDR1 SGHRS, CDR2 YFSETQ. With 4 bases clipped from V and 7 bases from J, the junction kept 6 bases outside the gene matches. The CDR3 nucleotides are TGCGCCAGCAGCCAGGGACAGGGGGGCTTTGAAGCTTTCTTT. Its translation: CASSQGQGGFEAFF.